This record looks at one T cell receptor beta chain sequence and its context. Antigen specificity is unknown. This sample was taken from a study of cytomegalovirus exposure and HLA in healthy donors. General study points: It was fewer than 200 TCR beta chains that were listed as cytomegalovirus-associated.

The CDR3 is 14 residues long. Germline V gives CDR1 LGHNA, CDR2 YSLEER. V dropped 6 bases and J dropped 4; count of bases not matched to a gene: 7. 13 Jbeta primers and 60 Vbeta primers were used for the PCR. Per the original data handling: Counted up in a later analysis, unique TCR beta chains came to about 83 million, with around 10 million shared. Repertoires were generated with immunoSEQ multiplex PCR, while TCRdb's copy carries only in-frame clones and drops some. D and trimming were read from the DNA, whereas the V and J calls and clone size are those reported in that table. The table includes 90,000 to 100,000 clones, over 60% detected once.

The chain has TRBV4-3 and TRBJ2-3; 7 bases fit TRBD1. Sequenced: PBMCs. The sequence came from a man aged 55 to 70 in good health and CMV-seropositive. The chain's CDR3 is CASSWTGRPDTQYF. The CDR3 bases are TGCGCCAGCAGTTGGACAGGACGACCAGATACGCAGTATTTT.